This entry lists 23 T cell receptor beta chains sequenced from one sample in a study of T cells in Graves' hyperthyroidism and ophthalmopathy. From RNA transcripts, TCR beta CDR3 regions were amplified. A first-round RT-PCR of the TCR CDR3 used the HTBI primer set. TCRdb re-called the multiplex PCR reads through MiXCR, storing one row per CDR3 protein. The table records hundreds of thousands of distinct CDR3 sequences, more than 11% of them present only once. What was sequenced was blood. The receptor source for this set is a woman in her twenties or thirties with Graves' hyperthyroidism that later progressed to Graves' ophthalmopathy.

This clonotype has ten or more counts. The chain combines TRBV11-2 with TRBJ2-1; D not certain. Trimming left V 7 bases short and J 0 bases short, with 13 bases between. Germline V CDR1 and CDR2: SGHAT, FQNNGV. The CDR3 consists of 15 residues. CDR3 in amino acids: CASTPARSSYNEQFF. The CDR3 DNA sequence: TGTGCCAGCACGCCCGCGAGAAGCTCCTACAATGAGCAGTTCTTC.

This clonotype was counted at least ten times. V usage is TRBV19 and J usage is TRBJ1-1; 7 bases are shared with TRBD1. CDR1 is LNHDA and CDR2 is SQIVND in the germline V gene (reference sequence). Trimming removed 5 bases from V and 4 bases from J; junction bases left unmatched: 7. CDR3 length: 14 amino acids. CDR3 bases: TGTGCCAGTAGTCCTGCGGCAGGGGGCACTGAAGCTTTCTTT. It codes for CASSPAAGGTEAFF.

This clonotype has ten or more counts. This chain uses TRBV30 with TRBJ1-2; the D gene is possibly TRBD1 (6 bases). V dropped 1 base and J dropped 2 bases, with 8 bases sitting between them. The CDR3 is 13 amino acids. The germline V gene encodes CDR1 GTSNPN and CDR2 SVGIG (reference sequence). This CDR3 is CAWSGTENYGYTF. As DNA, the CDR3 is TGTGCCTGGAGTGGGACAGAGAACTATGGCTACACCTTC.

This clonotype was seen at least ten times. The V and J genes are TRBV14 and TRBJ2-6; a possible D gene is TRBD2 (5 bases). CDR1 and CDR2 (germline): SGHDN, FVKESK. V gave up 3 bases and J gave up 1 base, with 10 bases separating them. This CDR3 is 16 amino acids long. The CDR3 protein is CASSQGRGSGANVLTF. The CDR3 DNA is TGTGCCAGCAGCCAGGGAAGAGGGTCTGGGGCCAACGTCCTGACTTTC.

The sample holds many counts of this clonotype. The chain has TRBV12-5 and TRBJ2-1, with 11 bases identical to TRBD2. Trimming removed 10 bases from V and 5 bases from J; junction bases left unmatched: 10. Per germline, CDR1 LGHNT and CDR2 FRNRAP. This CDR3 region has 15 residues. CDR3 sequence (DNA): TGTGCTACTGAGGGGCCGGGACTAGCGGACAATGAGCAGTTCTTC. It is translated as CATEGPGLADNEQFF.

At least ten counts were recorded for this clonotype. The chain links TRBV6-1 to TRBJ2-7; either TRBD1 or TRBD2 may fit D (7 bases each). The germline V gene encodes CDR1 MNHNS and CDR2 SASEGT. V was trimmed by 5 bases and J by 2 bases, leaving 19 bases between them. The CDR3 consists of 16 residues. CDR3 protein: CASSWGGRTGAYEQYF. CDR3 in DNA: TGTGCCAGCAGTTGGGGGGGGAGGACAGGAGCCTACGAGCAGTACTTC.

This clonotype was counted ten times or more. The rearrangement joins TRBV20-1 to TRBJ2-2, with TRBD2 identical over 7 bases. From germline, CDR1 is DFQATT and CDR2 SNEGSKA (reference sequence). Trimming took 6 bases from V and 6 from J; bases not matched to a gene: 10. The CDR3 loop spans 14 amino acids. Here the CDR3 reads CSALRGGSAGELFF. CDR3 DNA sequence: TGCAGTGCCCTACGCGGGGGTAGTGCCGGGGAGCTGTTTTTT.

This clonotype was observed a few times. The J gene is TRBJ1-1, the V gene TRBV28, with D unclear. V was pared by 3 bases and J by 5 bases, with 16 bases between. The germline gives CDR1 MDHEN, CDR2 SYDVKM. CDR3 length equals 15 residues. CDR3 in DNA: TGTGCCAGCAGTTTGACTTACCTTGAAGGGACTGAAGCTTTCTTT. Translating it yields CASSLTYLEGTEAFF.

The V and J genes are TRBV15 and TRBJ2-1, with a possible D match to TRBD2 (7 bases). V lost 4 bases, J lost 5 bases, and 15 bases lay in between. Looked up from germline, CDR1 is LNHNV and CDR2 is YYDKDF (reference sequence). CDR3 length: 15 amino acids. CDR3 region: CATSTGGGGHNEQFF. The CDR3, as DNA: TGTGCCACCAGCACCGGGGGAGGGGGACACAATGAGCAGTTCTTC.

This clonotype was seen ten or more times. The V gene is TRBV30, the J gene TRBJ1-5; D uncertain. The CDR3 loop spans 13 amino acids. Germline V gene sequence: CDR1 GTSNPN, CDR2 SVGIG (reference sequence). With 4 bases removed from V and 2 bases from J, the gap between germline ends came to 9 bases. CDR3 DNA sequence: TGTGCCTGGAACTCAGGAGGCAATCAGCCCCAGCATTTT. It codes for CAWNSGGNQPQHF.

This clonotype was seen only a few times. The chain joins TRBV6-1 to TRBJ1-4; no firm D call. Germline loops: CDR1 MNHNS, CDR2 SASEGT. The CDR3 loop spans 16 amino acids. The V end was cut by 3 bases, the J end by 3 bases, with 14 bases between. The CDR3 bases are TGTGCCAGCAGTGATAGGGAAAGGGCAGCTAATGAAAAACTGTTTTTT. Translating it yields CASSDRERAANEKLFF.

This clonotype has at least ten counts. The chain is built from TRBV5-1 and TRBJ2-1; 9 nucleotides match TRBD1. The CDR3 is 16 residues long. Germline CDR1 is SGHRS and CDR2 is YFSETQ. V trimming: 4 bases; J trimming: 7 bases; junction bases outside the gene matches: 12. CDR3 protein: CASSQQGANSKNEQFF. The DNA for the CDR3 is TGCGCCAGCAGCCAACAGGGGGCAAATAGTAAAAATGAGCAGTTCTTC. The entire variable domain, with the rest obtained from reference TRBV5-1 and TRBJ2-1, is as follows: KAGVTQTPRYLIKTRGQQVTLSCSPISGHRSVSWYQQTPGQGLQFLFEYFSETQRNKGNFPGRFSGRQFSNSRSEMNVSTLELGDSALYLCASSQQGANSKNEQFFGPGTRLTVL.

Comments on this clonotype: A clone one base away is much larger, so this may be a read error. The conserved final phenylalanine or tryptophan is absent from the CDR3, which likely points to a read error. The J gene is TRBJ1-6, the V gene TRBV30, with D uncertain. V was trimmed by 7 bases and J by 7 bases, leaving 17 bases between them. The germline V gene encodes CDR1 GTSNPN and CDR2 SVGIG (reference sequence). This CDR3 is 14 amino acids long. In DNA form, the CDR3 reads TGTGCCTTCAACCAGGCCACCTTCAATTCACCCCTCCACTCT. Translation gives CAFNQATFNSPLHS.

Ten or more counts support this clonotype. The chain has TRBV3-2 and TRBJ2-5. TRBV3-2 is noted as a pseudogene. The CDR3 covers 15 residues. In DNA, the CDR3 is TGTGCCAGCAGCCAAGTACAACAGAACCAAGAGACCCAGTACTTC. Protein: CASSQVQQNQETQYF.

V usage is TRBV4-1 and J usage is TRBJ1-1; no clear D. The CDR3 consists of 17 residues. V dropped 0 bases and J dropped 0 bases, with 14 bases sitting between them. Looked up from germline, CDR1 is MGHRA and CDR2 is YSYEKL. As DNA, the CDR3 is TGCGCCAGCAGCCAAGAGGTCGGCTTATTGATGAACACTGAAGCTTTCTTT. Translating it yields CASSQEVGLLMNTEAFF.

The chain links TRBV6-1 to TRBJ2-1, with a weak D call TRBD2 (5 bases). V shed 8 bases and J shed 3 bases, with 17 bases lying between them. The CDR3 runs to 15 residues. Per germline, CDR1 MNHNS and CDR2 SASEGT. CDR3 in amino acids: CASGVEGEDYNEQFF. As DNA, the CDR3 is TGTGCCAGCGGTGTCGAGGGAGAGGACTACAATGAGCAGTTCTTC.

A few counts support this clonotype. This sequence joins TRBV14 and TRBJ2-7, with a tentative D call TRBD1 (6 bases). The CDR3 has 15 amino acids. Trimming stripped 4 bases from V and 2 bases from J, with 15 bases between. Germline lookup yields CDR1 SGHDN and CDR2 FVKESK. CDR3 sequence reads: CASSLRQVYAYEQYF. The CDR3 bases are TGTGCCAGCAGCCTAAGACAGGTGTACGCCTACGAGCAGTACTTC. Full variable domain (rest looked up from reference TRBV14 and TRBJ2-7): EAGVTQFPSHSVIEKGQTVTLRCDPISGHDNLYWYRRVMGKEIKFLLHFVKESKQDESGMPNNRFLAERTGGTYSTLKVQPAELEDSGVYFCASSLRQVYAYEQYFGPGTRLTVT.

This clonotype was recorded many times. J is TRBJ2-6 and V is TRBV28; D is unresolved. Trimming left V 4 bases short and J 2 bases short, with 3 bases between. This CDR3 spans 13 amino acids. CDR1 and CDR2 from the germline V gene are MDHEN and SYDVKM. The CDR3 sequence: CASSSPGANVLTF. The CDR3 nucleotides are TGTGCCAGCAGTTCCCCTGGGGCCAACGTCCTGACTTTC.

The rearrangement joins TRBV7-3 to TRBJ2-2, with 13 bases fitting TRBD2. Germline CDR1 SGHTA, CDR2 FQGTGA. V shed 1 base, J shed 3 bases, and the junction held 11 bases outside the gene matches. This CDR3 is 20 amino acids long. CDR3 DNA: TGTGCCAGCAGCTTAATCCCCTGGACTAGCGGGAGAGGGGACACCGGGGAGCTGTTTTTT. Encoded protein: CASSLIPWTSGRGDTGELFF.

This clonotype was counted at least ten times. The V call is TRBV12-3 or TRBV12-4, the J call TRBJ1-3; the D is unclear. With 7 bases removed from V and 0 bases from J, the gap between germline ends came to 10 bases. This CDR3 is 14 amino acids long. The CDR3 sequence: CASTGLISGNTIYF. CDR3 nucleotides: TGTGCCAGCACTGGGCTCATCTCTGGAAACACCATATATTTT.

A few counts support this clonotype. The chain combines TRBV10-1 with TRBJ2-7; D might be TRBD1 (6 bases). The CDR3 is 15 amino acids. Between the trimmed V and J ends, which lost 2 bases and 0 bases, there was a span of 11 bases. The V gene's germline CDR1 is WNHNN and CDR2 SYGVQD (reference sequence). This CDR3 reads CASSERGTPSYEQYF. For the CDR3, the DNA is TGCGCCAGCAGTGAGAGGGGGACACCCTCCTACGAGCAGTACTTC.

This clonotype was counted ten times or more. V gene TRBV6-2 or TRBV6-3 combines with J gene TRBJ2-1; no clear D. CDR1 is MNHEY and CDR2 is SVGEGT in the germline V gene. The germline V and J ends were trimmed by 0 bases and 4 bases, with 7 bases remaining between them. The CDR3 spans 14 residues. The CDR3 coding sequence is TGTGCCAGCAGTTACTCGACTCGGTACAATGAGCAGTTCTTC. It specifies CASSYSTRYNEQFF.

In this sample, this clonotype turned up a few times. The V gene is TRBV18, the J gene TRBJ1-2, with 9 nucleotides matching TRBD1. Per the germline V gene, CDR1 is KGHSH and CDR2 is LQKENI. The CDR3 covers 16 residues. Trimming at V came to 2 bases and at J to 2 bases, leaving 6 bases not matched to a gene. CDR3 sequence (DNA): TGTGCCAGCTCACCAGAAACAGGGGGCAGGAACTATGGCTACACCTTC. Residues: CASSPETGGRNYGYTF.